One and the same sample provided the 26 T cell receptor beta chains below, sequenced in a study of cytomegalovirus exposure and HLA in healthy donors. Some clones are missing from TCRdb's copy, which holds only in-frame ones; the method was immunoSEQ multiplex PCR. The repertoire holds under 80,000 clones, with more than 80% as singletons. The specimen was PBMCs. The origin of the receptors is a woman younger than 30 in good health and CMV-seronegative.

The rearrangement uses TRBV7-2 and TRBJ1-2, with D possibly TRBD1 on 5 matching bases. The germline V and J ends were trimmed by 5 bases and 5 bases, with 12 bases remaining between them. This CDR3 has 13 residues. Germline lookup yields CDR1 SGHTA and CDR2 FQGNSA. The DNA for the CDR3 is TGTGCCAGCAGCCAGGGCCTCGGTTATGGCTACACCTTC. Its translation: CASSQGLGYGYTF.

J is TRBJ2-7 and V is TRBV29-1; no definite D call. The CDR3 runs 13 residues. The germline V gene encodes CDR1 SQVTM and CDR2 ANQGSEA. Trimming stripped 5 bases from V and 6 bases from J, with 17 bases between. The CDR3 region is CSVTPVGRPEQYF. Here the CDR3 DNA reads TGCAGCGTTACGCCGGTGGGCCGGCCCGAGCAGTACTTC.

This clone came up a few times. J is TRBJ2-7 and V is TRBV5-1, with a possible D match to TRBD2 (7 bases). Germline loops: CDR1 SGHRS, CDR2 YFSETQ. This CDR3 is 15 amino acids long. Trimming removed 4 bases from V and 8 bases from J, with 22 bases in between. The CDR3 spells CASSLGGGLGTKQYF. The CDR3 DNA is TGCGCCAGCAGCCTGGGGGGCGGCCTTGGGACTAAGCAGTACTTC.

This chain joins TRBV4-1 and TRBJ1-3; maybe TRBD1 (6 bases). Trimming shortened V by 1 base and J by 2 bases, and 12 bases separated the two germline ends. This CDR3 has 16 residues. Per the germline V gene, CDR1 is MGHRA and CDR2 is YSYEKL. The CDR3 sequence: CASSQVQGSTGNTIYF. The CDR3 coding sequence is TGCGCCAGCAGCCAAGTACAGGGTTCAACTGGAAACACCATATATTTT.

This clone was observed at least ten times. The chain couples TRBV6-4 to TRBJ2-1, with 9 nucleotides matching TRBD2. J gave up 9 bases and V 4 bases, and 13 bases lay outside the gene matches. Per germline, CDR1 MRHNA and CDR2 SNTAGT. This CDR3 spans 16 amino acids. In nucleotides, the CDR3 is TGTGCCAGCAGTGCCAGCCCGGGTAGCGGGAGTGGTGAGCAGTTCTTC. It specifies CASSASPGSGSGEQFF.

This sequence joins TRBV5-6 and TRBJ2-1, with 13 bases fitting TRBD2. In germline, CDR1 is SGHDT, CDR2 YYEEEE. The trim removed 4 bases at V and 6 bases at J, leaving 7 bases unmatched. The CDR3 consists of 16 residues. CDR3 nucleotides: TGTGCCAGCAGCCGGACTAGCGGGAGTTCGGGCAATGAGCAGTTCTTC. Amino acid sequence: CASSRTSGSSGNEQFF.

This clone was seen repeatedly, ten times or more. The chain has TRBV10-1 and TRBJ2-2; 11 bases are a match to TRBD1. Germline CDR1 reads WNHNN; CDR2 reads SYGVQD (reference sequence). The J segment lost 5 bases and the V segment lost 8 bases, leaving 4 bases of the junction unmatched. The CDR3 totals 14 residues. DNA of the CDR3: TGCGCCAGCGGGACAGGGGGAGGTACCGGGGAGCTGTTTTTT. Amino acids: CASGTGGGTGELFF.

This clone has only a few counts. The chain is built from TRBV2 and TRBJ1-5, with 7 bases that match TRBD1. The J segment lost 3 bases and the V segment lost 8 bases, leaving 7 bases of the junction unmatched. The CDR3 has 14 residues. From germline, CDR1 is SNHLY and CDR2 FYNNEI. CDR3 in DNA: TGTGCCAGCGACAGGGTAAGAGACAATCAGCCCCAGCATTTT. Translated, it gives CASDRVRDNQPQHF.

The chain couples TRBV15 to TRBJ2-1, with 11 positions matching TRBD2. V gave up 1 base and J gave up 8 bases; unmatched junction bases: 7. This CDR3 has 16 residues. CDR1 is LNHNV and CDR2 is YYDKDF in the germline V gene (reference sequence). The CDR3 here is CATSRGTSGGLDEQFF. CDR3 in DNA: TGTGCCACCAGCAGAGGAACTAGCGGGGGCTTGGATGAGCAGTTCTTC.

The chain is built from TRBV27 and TRBJ2-7, with a tentative D call TRBD1 (6 bases). The CDR3 runs to 16 residues. V lost 0 bases and J 2 bases, leaving 14 bases between the germline ends. CDR1 and CDR2 from the germline V gene are MNHEY and SMNVEV (reference sequence). The CDR3, as DNA: TGTGCCAGCAGTTTATCTCCGGGACAAGCTACCTACGAGCAGTACTTC. The encoded protein is CASSLSPGQATYEQYF.

The chain recombines TRBV10-3 with TRBJ1-2, with D unclear. Germline V gene data show CDR1 as ENHRY and CDR2 as SYGVKD. V gave up 10 bases and J gave up 5 bases, with 14 bases separating them. There are 12 residues in the CDR3. The CDR3 sequence: CASQEAVYGYTF. The CDR3 DNA reads TGTGCCAGTCAAGAGGCCGTATATGGCTACACCTTC.

The chain recombines TRBV30 with TRBJ1-5; TRBD1 matches at 7 bases. The germline V gene encodes CDR1 GTSNPN and CDR2 SVGIG (reference sequence). Germline trimming cut 0 bases from V and 4 bases from J; bases unmatched to any gene: 6. The CDR3 is 15 amino acids. This CDR3 is CAWSVGTASNQPQHF. In DNA form, the CDR3 reads TGTGCCTGGAGTGTAGGGACAGCGAGTAATCAGCCCCAGCATTTT.

The chain has TRBV5-1 and TRBJ2-7; D remains unclear. Germline V CDR1 and CDR2: SGHRS, YFSETQ. The CDR3 has 13 amino acids. V lost 2 bases and J lost 0, with 6 bases in between. CDR3 in amino acids: CASSFHYSYEQYF. CDR3 in DNA: TGCGCCAGCAGCTTTCACTACTCCTACGAGCAGTACTTC.

V is TRBV5-1 and J is TRBJ2-7; 7 bases align to TRBD2. The CDR3 length is 14 residues. The J segment lost 4 bases and the V segment lost 2 bases, leaving 6 bases of the junction unmatched. Germline CDR1 is SGHRS and CDR2 is YFSETQ. DNA for the CDR3: TGCGCCAGCAGCTTAGAAGCGGGACGGTACGAGCAGTACTTC. Its protein product is CASSLEAGRYEQYF.

The chain recombines TRBV6-4 with TRBJ2-6, with 10 bases fitting TRBD1. V trimming: 3 bases; J trimming: 4 bases; junction bases outside the gene matches: 9. Germline-derived CDR1 and CDR2 are MRHNA and SNTAGT. The CDR3 has 18 amino acids. The CDR3 protein is CASSEKDRGFPGANVLTF. The CDR3 region has the DNA TGTGCCAGCAGTGAAAAGGACAGGGGGTTTCCCGGGGCCAACGTCCTGACTTTC.

The gene calls are TRBV10-1 and TRBJ2-5; 7 bases align to TRBD2. This CDR3 region has 17 residues. Germline lookup yields CDR1 WNHNN and CDR2 SYGVQD (reference sequence). The ends lost 2 bases at V and 5 bases at J; junction bases unmatched: 14. DNA of the CDR3: TGCGCCAGCAGTGAGATTCCGGGAGGCCCTCGGGGGGAGACCCAGTACTTC. This sequence encodes CASSEIPGGPRGETQYF.

The rearrangement joins TRBV6-1 to TRBJ2-1; 11 nucleotides match TRBD2. The germline V gene has CDR1 MNHNS and CDR2 SASEGT. The CDR3 has 15 residues. V was pared by 5 bases and J by 2 bases, with 2 bases of the junction left unmatched. The CDR3 region has the DNA TGTGCCAGCAGTTTACTAGCGGGAGCCTACAATGAGCAGTTCTTC. This gives the protein CASSLLAGAYNEQFF.

The rearrangement joins TRBV4-2 to TRBJ2-3, with a weak D call TRBD2 (5 bases). With 4 bases removed from V and 4 bases from J, the gap between germline ends came to 15 bases. CDR1 is LGHNA and CDR2 is YNFKEQ in the germline V gene. The CDR3 extends over 15 amino acids. CDR3 loop: CASSLTTDFADTQYF. In DNA, the CDR3 is TGTGCCAGCAGCCTGACTACAGATTTCGCAGATACGCAGTATTTT.

In its sample, this clone was seen a few times. The V call is TRBV5-1, the J call TRBJ2-1, with 7 bases that match TRBD2. From germline, CDR1 is SGHRS and CDR2 YFSETQ. With 0 bases clipped from V and 7 bases from J, the junction kept 13 bases outside the gene matches. There are 17 residues in the CDR3. The CDR3 DNA sequence: TGCGCCAGCAGCTTGGTCCCGTTGGCGGGAGAAGGGAATGAGCAGTTCTTC. Its protein is CASSLVPLAGEGNEQFF.

The CDR3 spells CARGGTPHYEQYF. The CDR3 DNA sequence: TGTGCACGAGGAGGGACCCCCCATTACGAGCAGTACTTC. The chain couples TRBV2 to TRBJ2-7, with D possibly being TRBD2 (6 bases). This CDR3 is 13 amino acids long. Germline loops: CDR1 SNHLY, CDR2 FYNNEI.

The rearrangement uses TRBV6-6 and TRBJ2-2, with 8 bases matching TRBD2. CDR3 length: 14 amino acids. CDR1 is MNHNY and CDR2 is SVGAGI in the germline V gene (reference sequence). Trimming cost V 2 bases and J 6 bases; bases outside gene matches: 2. The CDR3 nucleotides read TGTGCCAGCAGTTACCGGGAGGGACCCGGGGAGCTGTTTTTT. Amino acids: CASSYREGPGELFF.

The J gene is TRBJ2-7, the V gene TRBV5-6; 7 bases fit TRBD1. The CDR3 runs to 15 residues. Losses at the gene ends were 0 bases for V and 4 bases for J; bases not matched to a gene: 7. CDR1 and CDR2 (germline): SGHDT, YYEEEE. In DNA, the CDR3 is TGTGCCAGCAGCTTGGTGGGGGACAGAAGATACGAGCAGTACTTC. Encoded protein: CASSLVGDRRYEQYF. The full variable domain, its missing parts supplied by reference TRBV5-6 and TRBJ2-7, is DAGVTQSPTHLIKTRGQQVTLRCSPKSGHDTVSWYQQALGQGPQFIFQYYEEEERQRGNFPDRFSGHQFPNYSSELNVNALLLGDSALYLCASSLVGDRRYEQYFGPGTRLTVT.

This chain connects TRBV28 to TRBJ1-6; D call uncertain. The CDR3 is 17 residues long. The germline CDR1 and CDR2 sequences are MDHEN and SYDVKM. V was pared by 5 bases and J by 2 bases, with 16 bases between. CDR3 in amino acids: CASSPREVGAYNSPLHF. DNA of the CDR3: TGTGCCAGCAGTCCCCGTGAGGTCGGGGCCTATAATTCACCCCTCCACTTT.

The chain is built from TRBV10-3 and TRBJ2-3; TRBD1 matches at 10 bases. V dropped 2 bases and J dropped 5; count of bases not matched to a gene: 7. This CDR3 is 16 amino acids long. The germline V gene encodes CDR1 ENHRY and CDR2 SYGVKD. The DNA for the CDR3 is TGTGCCATCAGTGAGGGAGGGGGACAGGGGAGAGATACGCAGTATTTT. Translated: CAISEGGGQGRDTQYF.

This sequence joins TRBV13 and TRBJ2-3; 11 nucleotides match TRBD1. CDR1 is PRHDT and CDR2 is FYEKMQ in the germline V gene (reference sequence). The length of the CDR3 is 17 residues. After removal of 2 bases from V and 2 bases from J, the junction contained 6 bases not matched to a gene. The CDR3: CASSLLLGQGVTDTQYF. DNA for the CDR3: TGTGCCAGCAGCTTACTCTTGGGACAGGGGGTCACAGATACGCAGTATTTT.

V is TRBV10-1 and J is TRBJ2-1; tentatively, D is TRBD2 (5 bases). V lost 5 bases and J lost 0, with 14 bases in between. This CDR3 comprises 16 residues. Germline CDR1 is WNHNN and CDR2 is SYGVQD (reference sequence). As DNA, the CDR3 is TGCGCCAGCAGTACCAGACCGGGAAGCTCCTACAATGAGCAGTTCTTC. Residues: CASSTRPGSSYNEQFF.